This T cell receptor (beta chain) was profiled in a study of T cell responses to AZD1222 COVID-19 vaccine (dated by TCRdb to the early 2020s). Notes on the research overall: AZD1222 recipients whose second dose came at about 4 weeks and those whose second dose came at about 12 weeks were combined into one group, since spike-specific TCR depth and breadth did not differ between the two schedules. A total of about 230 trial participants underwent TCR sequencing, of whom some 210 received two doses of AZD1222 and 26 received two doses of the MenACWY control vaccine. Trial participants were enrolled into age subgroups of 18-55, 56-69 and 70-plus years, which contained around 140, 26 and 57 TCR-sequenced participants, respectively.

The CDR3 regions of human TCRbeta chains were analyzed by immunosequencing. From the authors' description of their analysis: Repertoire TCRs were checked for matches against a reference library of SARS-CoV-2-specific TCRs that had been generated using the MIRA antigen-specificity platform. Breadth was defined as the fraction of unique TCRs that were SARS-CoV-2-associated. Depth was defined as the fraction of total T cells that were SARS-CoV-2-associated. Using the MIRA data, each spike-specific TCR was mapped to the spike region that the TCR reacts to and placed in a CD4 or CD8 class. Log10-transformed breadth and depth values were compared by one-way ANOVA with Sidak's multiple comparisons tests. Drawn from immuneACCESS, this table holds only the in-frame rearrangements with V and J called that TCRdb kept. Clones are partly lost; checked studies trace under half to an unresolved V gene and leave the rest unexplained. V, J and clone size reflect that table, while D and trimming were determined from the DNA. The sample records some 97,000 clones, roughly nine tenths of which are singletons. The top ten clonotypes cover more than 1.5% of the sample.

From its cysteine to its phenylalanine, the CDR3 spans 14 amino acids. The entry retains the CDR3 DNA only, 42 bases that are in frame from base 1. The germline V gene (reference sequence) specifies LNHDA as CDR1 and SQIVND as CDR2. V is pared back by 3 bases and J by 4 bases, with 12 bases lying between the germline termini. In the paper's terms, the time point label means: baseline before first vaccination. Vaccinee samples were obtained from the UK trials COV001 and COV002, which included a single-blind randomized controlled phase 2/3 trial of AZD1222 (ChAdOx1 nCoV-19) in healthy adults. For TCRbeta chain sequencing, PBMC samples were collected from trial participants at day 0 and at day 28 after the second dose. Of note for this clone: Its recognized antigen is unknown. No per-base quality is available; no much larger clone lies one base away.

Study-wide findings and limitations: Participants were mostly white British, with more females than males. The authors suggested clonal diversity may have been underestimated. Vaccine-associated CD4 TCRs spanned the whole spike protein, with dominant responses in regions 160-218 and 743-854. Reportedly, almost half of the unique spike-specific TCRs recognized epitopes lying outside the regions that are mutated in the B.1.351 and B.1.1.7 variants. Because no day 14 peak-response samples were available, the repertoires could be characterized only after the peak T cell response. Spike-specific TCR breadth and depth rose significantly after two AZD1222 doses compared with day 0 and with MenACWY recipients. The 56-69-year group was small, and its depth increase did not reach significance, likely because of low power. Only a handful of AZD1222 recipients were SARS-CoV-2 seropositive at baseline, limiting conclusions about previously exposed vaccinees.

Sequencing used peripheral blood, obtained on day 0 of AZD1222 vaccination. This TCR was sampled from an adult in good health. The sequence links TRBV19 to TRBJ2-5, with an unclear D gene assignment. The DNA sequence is TGTGCCAGTAGTATGGGTCAGGAGAGAGAGACCCAGTACTTC. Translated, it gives CASSMGQERETQYF.